The 28 T cell receptor beta chains in this list originate from one sample, sequenced in a study of radiation and T cells in renal cell carcinoma. Libraries were prepared by immunoSEQ multiplex PCR; TCRdb keeps only in-frame clonotypes and omits some of them. The table records tens of thousands of clones, roughly nine tenths of them present only once. The time point was: blood 4 weeks post-SBRT, at nephrectomy. The sample's treatment: 15 Gy SBRT to primary tumor, nephrectomy 4 weeks later. The sample was blood, taken from a patient whose treatment included radiotherapy and nephrectomy. Receptor source: a woman aged 70-85 years with renal cell carcinoma.

This chain uses TRBV7-9 with TRBJ2-1; tentative D call: TRBD1 (6 bases). The V end lost 1 base, the J end lost 1 base, and 8 bases lay between the germline ends. Germline-derived CDR1 and CDR2 are SEHNR and FQNEAQ (reference sequence). The CDR3 is 15 residues long. The CDR3 is CASSLETGSYNEQFF. CDR3 sequence (DNA): TGTGCCAGCAGCTTAGAGACAGGATCCTACAATGAGCAGTTCTTC.

This clone has just one count. The rearrangement joins TRBV4-2 to TRBJ2-3, with TRBD2 matching over 8 bases. V lost 0 bases and J lost 0; bases outside the gene matches: 2. CDR3 length: 16 residues. Germline V CDR1 and CDR2: LGHNA, YNFKEQ. The CDR3 sequence: CASSQDTSGSTDTQYF. CDR3 DNA sequence: TGTGCCAGCAGCCAAGATACTAGCGGAAGCACAGATACGCAGTATTTT.

The chain joins TRBV30 to TRBJ1-5; D is possibly TRBD1 (5 bases). This CDR3 is built from 13 residues. Germline V gene lookup returns CDR1 GTSNPN and CDR2 SVGIG (reference sequence). Between the trimmed V and J ends, which lost 1 base and 4 bases, there was a span of 8 bases. CDR3 nucleotides: TGTGCCTGGAGTGGGGGGGGGAATCAGCCCCAGCATTTT. Translating it yields CAWSGGGNQPQHF.

V and J are TRBV7-2 and TRBJ2-1; D is unclear. The germline CDR1 and CDR2 sequences are SGHTA and FQGNSA. The CDR3 spans 15 residues. V was trimmed by 0 bases and J by 0 bases, leaving 6 bases between them. The DNA for the CDR3 is TGTGCCAGCAGCTTAGCGGTAGGCTCCTACAATGAGCAGTTCTTC. It yields the protein CASSLAVGSYNEQFF.

The chain employs TRBV6-5 and TRBJ1-2, with D unclear. Germline CDR1 and CDR2: MNHEY and SVGAGI. The ends were cut back, 5 bases at V and 7 bases at J, with 14 bases in the middle. The CDR3 is 13 residues long. CDR3 amino acids: CASSRAKAGGYTF. The CDR3 region has the DNA TGTGCCAGCAGTCGGGCCAAAGCAGGTGGCTACACCTTC.

The J gene is TRBJ1-2, the V gene TRBV4-1, with D maybe TRBD1 (5 bases). Deletions cut 0 bases from V and 2 bases from J, with 13 bases between. Germline CDR1 reads MGHRA; CDR2 reads YSYEKL. The CDR3 length is 16 residues. The CDR3 DNA reads TGCGCCAGCAGCCAAGAAGTCCCAGGGCCGAACTATGGCTACACCTTC. Its translation is CASSQEVPGPNYGYTF.

This chain connects TRBV4-2 to TRBJ1-5, with TRBD1 as a possible D gene (5 bases). The V end lost 8 bases, the J end lost 6 bases, and 11 bases lay between the germline ends. Germline V CDR1 and CDR2: LGHNA, YNFKEQ. There are 12 residues in the CDR3. The CDR3 reads CASGTSVQPQHF. CDR3 DNA: TGTGCCAGCGGGACTTCGGTTCAGCCCCAGCATTTT.

The chain joins TRBV6-5 to TRBJ1-2; no firm D call. Trimming took off 6 bases at V and 0 bases at J, with 8 bases between the two ends. The V gene's germline CDR1 is MNHEY and CDR2 SVGAGI. The CDR3 sequence is 13 residues long. CDR3 sequence reads: CASRDSANYGYTF. CDR3 coding DNA: TGTGCCAGCAGGGACTCAGCTAACTATGGCTACACCTTC.

This clone is a singleton in its sample. The V call is TRBV7-2, the J call TRBJ2-2; maybe TRBD1 (5 bases). Germline V gene data show CDR1 as SGHTA and CDR2 as FQGNSA. V was pared by 6 bases and J by 10 bases, with 12 bases between. The CDR3 sequence is 12 residues long. The CDR3 DNA reads TGTGCCAGCAGGCTAGGGGCCGCGGAGCTGTTTTTT. Translation: CASRLGAAELFF.

The chain carries TRBV5-1 and TRBJ2-7; no definite D call. The CDR3 spans 16 residues. CDR1 is SGHRS, CDR2 YFSETQ, per germline. V dropped 0 bases and J dropped 2 bases, with 15 bases sitting between them. The CDR3, as DNA: TGCGCCAGCAGCTTGGAGTCGGGCCAGGTGACCTACGAGCAGTACTTC. Its translation: CASSLESGQVTYEQYF.

The rearrangement joins TRBV30 to TRBJ1-6; D gene unclear. Per germline, CDR1 GTSNPN and CDR2 SVGIG (reference sequence). Trimming shortened V by 5 bases and J by 0 bases, and 8 bases separated the two germline ends. The CDR3 extends over 14 amino acids. CDR3 loop: CAWGLYSYNSPLHF. The CDR3 nucleotides read TGTGCCTGGGGACTGTACTCCTATAATTCACCCCTCCACTTT.

This chain uses TRBV4-1 with TRBJ2-1, with 11 bases fitting TRBD2. From germline, CDR1 is MGHRA and CDR2 YSYEKL. The CDR3 totals 18 residues. With 0 bases clipped from V and 5 bases from J, the junction kept 9 bases outside the gene matches. The DNA for the CDR3 is TGCGCCAGCAGCCAAGATGCCGCTAGCGGGGGGCTTCACAATGAGCAGTTCTTC. Translating gives CASSQDAASGGLHNEQFF.

The CDR3 protein is CASSPGTGAYEQYF. CDR3 coding DNA: TGTGCCAGCTCACCAGGGACAGGGGCCTACGAGCAGTACTTC. This chain joins TRBV18 and TRBJ2-7, with 10 bases identical to TRBD1. The CDR3 has 14 amino acids. V dropped 2 bases and J dropped 2; count of bases not matched to a gene: 0. The germline V gene encodes CDR1 KGHSH and CDR2 LQKENI.

The chain couples TRBV7-9 to TRBJ2-3, with TRBD2 identical over 8 bases. The CDR3 sequence is 16 residues long. Trimming removed 0 bases from V and 7 bases from J; junction bases left unmatched: 9. Germline V gene data show CDR1 as SEHNR and CDR2 as FQNEAQ (reference sequence). The CDR3, as DNA: TGTGCCAGCAGCTTAGCCGGGACTAGTCCGACCAATACGCAGTATTTT. It codes for CASSLAGTSPTNTQYF. The complete variable domain, with remaining parts taken from reference TRBV7-9 and TRBJ2-3, reads DTGVSQNPRHKITKRGQNVTFRCDPISEHNRLYWYRQTLGQGPEFLTYFQNEAQLEKSRLLSDRFSAERPKGSFSTLEIQRTEQGDSAMYLCASSLAGTSPTNTQYFGPGTRLTVL.

The V gene is TRBV15, the J gene TRBJ1-4; D gene unclear. V was shortened by 2 bases and J by 4 bases, with 11 bases between the two germline ends. Germline V lookup: CDR1 LNHNV, CDR2 YYDKDF (reference sequence). The CDR3 has 15 residues. CDR3 nucleotides: TGTGCCACCAGCAGAAGGCGGCAGAGTAATGAAAAACTGTTTTTT. Translating it yields CATSRRRQSNEKLFF.

The chain uses TRBV6-1 and TRBJ2-2; TRBD1 aligns across 9 bases. V was clipped by 7 bases and J by 6 bases; unmatched bases: 3. Germline assignment: CDR1 MNHNS and CDR2 SASEGT. This CDR3 comprises 13 residues. The CDR3 region has the DNA TGTGCCAGCAAGGACAGGGGTCCCGGGGAGCTGTTTTTT. It specifies CASKDRGPGELFF.

This chain uses TRBV19 with TRBJ1-5, with 9 bases lining up with TRBD1. Trimming removed 6 bases from V and 0 bases from J; junction bases left unmatched: 12. The CDR3 sequence is 18 residues long. Germline CDR1 reads LNHDA; CDR2 reads SQIVND (reference sequence). CDR3 region: CASRGTGLGRYSNQPQHF. The CDR3 region has the DNA TGTGCCAGTAGGGGGACAGGGTTGGGAAGATATAGCAATCAGCCCCAGCATTTT.

The chain uses TRBV5-1 and TRBJ1-1; D remains unclear. Germline-derived CDR1 and CDR2 are SGHRS and YFSETQ. Between the trimmed V and J ends, which lost 7 bases and 6 bases, there was a span of 13 bases. CDR3 size: 12 residues. CDR3 nucleotides: TGCGCCAGCCGACCTGAGGGTGCTGAAGCTTTCTTT. Amino acid sequence: CASRPEGAEAFF.

J is TRBJ2-6 and V is TRBV6-4, with D perhaps matching TRBD1 or TRBD2 (5 bases each). The CDR3 has 15 residues. Germline assignment: CDR1 MRHNA and CDR2 SNTAGT. The ends were cut back, 5 bases at V and 4 bases at J, with 12 bases in the middle. The CDR3 bases are TGTGCCAGCAGTCCGGACGGGGCCGGGGCCAACGTCCTGACTTTC. It encodes CASSPDGAGANVLTF.

This chain connects TRBV5-4 to TRBJ2-7; no firm D call. This CDR3 region has 12 residues. CDR1 and CDR2 (germline): SGHNT, YYREEE (reference sequence). Trimming pared 3 bases from V and 1 base from J, leaving 5 bases between. CDR3 residues: CASSSPSYEQYF. The CDR3 bases are TGTGCCAGCAGCTCTCCTTCCTACGAGCAGTACTTC. Using reference TRBV5-4 and TRBJ2-7 for the parts outside the CDR3, the full variable domain is ETGVTQSPTHLIKTRGQQVTLRCSSQSGHNTVSWYQQALGQGPQFIFQYYREEENGRGNFPPRFSGLQFPNYSSELNVNALELDDSALYLCASSSPSYEQYFGPGTRLTVT.

The chain is built from TRBV7-9 and TRBJ2-5, with TRBD2 identical over 8 bases. The CDR3 has 12 amino acids. Losses at the gene ends were 5 bases for V and 4 bases for J; bases not matched to a gene: 0. The germline gives CDR1 SEHNR, CDR2 FQNEAQ (reference sequence). This CDR3 is CASSRGGETQYF. The CDR3 region has the DNA TGTGCCAGCAGCCGGGGGGGAGAGACCCAGTACTTC. Full variable domain (rest looked up from reference TRBV7-9 and TRBJ2-5): DTGVSQNPRHKITKRGQNVTFRCDPISEHNRLYWYRQTLGQGPEFLTYFQNEAQLEKSRLLSDRFSAERPKGSFSTLEIQRTEQGDSAMYLCASSRGGETQYFGPGTRLLVL.

The rearrangement joins TRBV19 to TRBJ1-2; D is perhaps TRBD1 (5 bases). Trimming took 6 bases from V and 3 from J, leaving 8 bases between them. The V gene's germline CDR1 is LNHDA and CDR2 SQIVND (reference sequence). CDR3 length: 12 residues. The CDR3 protein is CASRGVHYGYTF. The CDR3 DNA reads TGTGCCAGTAGAGGGGTTCACTATGGCTACACCTTC.

This sequence joins TRBV5-1 and TRBJ2-3; D might be TRBD1 (5 bases). CDR1 SGHRS and CDR2 YFSETQ come from the germline V gene. The CDR3 runs 15 residues. The germline V and J ends were trimmed by 3 bases and 1 base, with 12 bases remaining between them. CDR3 DNA: TGCGCCAGCAGCTCTTCAGGGTTGGGCACAGATACGCAGTATTTT. Its translation: CASSSSGLGTDTQYF.

The genes are TRBV7-6 and TRBJ2-4; 12 bases line up with TRBD2. In germline, CDR1 is SGHVS, CDR2 FNYEAQ. The CDR3 has 17 residues. V lost 5 bases and J lost 3; bases outside the gene matches: 8. The CDR3 DNA sequence: TGTGCCAGCAGCGCAGCTAGCGGGGGGGTCAGCAAAAACATTCAGTACTTC. This sequence encodes CASSAASGGVSKNIQYF. The full variable domain, its missing parts supplied by reference TRBV7-6 and TRBJ2-4, is GAGVSQSPRYKVTKRGQDVALRCDPISGHVSLYWYRQALGQGPEFLTYFNYEAQQDKSGLPNDRFSAERPEGSISTLTIQRTEQRDSAMYRCASSAASGGVSKNIQYFGAGTRLSVL.

This sequence joins TRBV10-3 and TRBJ1-5, with a weak D call TRBD1 (5 bases). The CDR3 has 16 amino acids. Between the trimmed V and J ends, which lost 4 bases and 1 base, there was a span of 14 bases. Germline V lookup: CDR1 ENHRY, CDR2 SYGVKD. The CDR3: CAISALRDASNQPQHF. The CDR3 coding sequence is TGTGCCATCAGTGCCCTTAGGGACGCCAGCAATCAGCCCCAGCATTTT.

The V call is TRBV4-2, the J call TRBJ1-2, with a possible D match to TRBD1 (5 bases). V shed 1 base and J shed 0 bases, with 12 bases lying between them. The CDR3 has 16 amino acids. The germline V gene has CDR1 LGHNA and CDR2 YNFKEQ. The CDR3 nucleotides are TGTGCCAGCAGCCAAGGGGGGGTGACAGCTAACTATGGCTACACCTTC. It specifies CASSQGGVTANYGYTF.

The chain uses TRBV5-4 and TRBJ1-3; D is perhaps TRBD1 (6 bases). The CDR3 contains 13 residues. Between the trimmed V and J ends, which lost 3 bases and 5 bases, there was a span of 9 bases. Germline lookup yields CDR1 SGHNT and CDR2 YYREEE (reference sequence). CDR3 amino acids: CASSSGGRNTIYF. DNA for the CDR3: TGTGCCAGCAGCTCCGGGGGCCGAAACACCATATATTTT.

This CDR3 is CASSPDENYGYTF. The CDR3 coding sequence is TGTGCCAGCAGCCCCGATGAGAACTATGGCTACACCTTC. The chain carries TRBV6-6 and TRBJ1-2; D remains unclear. The V gene's germline CDR1 is MNHNY and CDR2 SVGAGI (reference sequence). V dropped 6 bases and J dropped 2 bases, with 10 bases sitting between them. The CDR3 is 13 residues long.